This T cell receptor beta chain was obtained from a study of cytomegalovirus exposure and HLA in healthy donors. The study's findings and limits: The study reported that TCR beta sequences accurately predicted HLA-A and HLA-B alleles in most subjects. A later analysis linked more than 15,000 TCR beta sequences to HLA alleles at 0.05 false discovery rate. Several of the most significant clusters appeared linked to common viral pathogens, based on a later analysis.

With 60 Vbeta and 13 Jbeta primers, the PCR was carried out. Data came from immunoSEQ multiplex PCR; TCRdb stores just in-frame clones and leaves some out. The sample has 200,000 to 250,000 clones; approximately 82% are singletons. As for this clone: Its specificity is unknown.

The germline V gene encodes CDR1 SGHTS and CDR2 YDEGEE. V lost 2 bases, J lost 4 bases, and 12 bases lay in between. The CDR3 has 14 amino acids. Sequenced sample: PBMCs. The receptor comes from a woman aged 40 to 49 in good health and CMV-seronegative. The rearrangement uses TRBV5-8 and TRBJ1-1, with TRBD1 as a possible D gene (5 bases). The CDR3 region has the DNA TGTGCCAGCAGCTTTGTTCAGGGCAGCACTGAAGCTTTCTTT. Translation: CASSFVQGSTEAFF.